Each of the 25 T cell receptor beta chains below was sequenced from the same sample in a study of a mutant IDH1 vaccine in newly diagnosed glioma. Specified time point: week 23, last vaccination. Each dose delivered 300 ug of mutant IDH1 20-mer peptide subcutaneously with imiquimod. No cognate antigen is known for these TCRs. Sequenced by immunoSEQ multiplex PCR; TCRdb stores in-frame clones only, minus some. In the table there are about 54,000 clones, 80% of which are singletons. Sequencing used PBMCs, obtained from a glioma patient whose treatment included an IDH1 peptide vaccine. These receptors came from a man aged 35 to 55 with glioma.

The rearrangement links TRBV18 to TRBJ2-7; D may be TRBD2 (5 bases). V was shortened by 3 bases and J by 0 bases, with 6 bases between the two germline ends. Germline CDR1 and CDR2: KGHSH and LQKENI. The CDR3 is made up of 13 amino acids. For the CDR3, the DNA is TGTGCCAGCTCACCGGGGAGCTCCTACGAGCAGTACTTC. Translating it yields CASSPGSSYEQYF.

Only one count was recorded for this clone. V and J are TRBV7-9 and TRBJ2-2; 12 bases line up with TRBD2. With 5 bases clipped from V and 7 bases from J, the junction kept 5 bases outside the gene matches. The V gene's germline CDR1 is SEHNR and CDR2 FQNEAQ (reference sequence). The CDR3 runs 15 residues. The CDR3 region is CASSRTSGDFGELFF. The CDR3 DNA sequence: TGTGCCAGCAGCCGGACTAGCGGGGATTTCGGGGAGCTGTTTTTT.

This chain uses TRBV27 with TRBJ2-3, with 15 positions matching TRBD2. Trimming at V came to 0 bases and at J to 1 base, leaving 5 bases not matched to a gene. The CDR3 contains 19 residues. Germline CDR1 MNHEY, CDR2 SMNVEV (reference sequence). This CDR3 is CASSLSSGLAGGRTDTQYF. CDR3 nucleotide sequence: TGTGCCAGCAGTTTATCTTCCGGACTAGCGGGGGGGCGCACAGATACGCAGTATTTT.

This clone was observed a few times. The J gene is TRBJ1-1, the V gene TRBV27; no definite D call. Looked up from germline, CDR1 is MNHEY and CDR2 is SMNVEV (reference sequence). The CDR3 has 14 amino acids. V lost 3 bases, J lost 1 base, and 9 bases lay in between. DNA for the CDR3: TGTGCCAGCAGTTTGAAGGTAGCGAACACTGAAGCTTTCTTT. As protein: CASSLKVANTEAFF.

The chain combines TRBV29-1 with TRBJ2-1, with D uncertain. Trimming took 1 base from V and 8 from J, leaving 9 bases between them. Germline assignment: CDR1 SQVTM and CDR2 ANQGSEA. The CDR3 sequence is 12 residues long. CDR3 bases: TGCAGCGTTGAAGGGTCGGGTTATGAGCAGTTCTTC. Its protein product is CSVEGSGYEQFF.

The chain uses TRBV11-1 and TRBJ1-5; no reliable D call. The CDR3 extends over 13 amino acids. V lost 1 base, J lost 3 bases, and 4 bases lay in between. Germline CDR1 SGHAT, CDR2 FQDESV (reference sequence). The CDR3 sequence is CASSLGSNQPQHF. The CDR3 nucleotides read TGTGCCAGCAGCTTAGGTTCCAATCAGCCCCAGCATTTT.

Here the CDR3 DNA reads TGTGCCAGCAGTGAATTGGGGGCAGCAACTAACTATGGCTACACCTTC. It yields the protein CASSELGAATNYGYTF. The chain uses TRBV2 and TRBJ1-2, with D tentatively TRBD1 (6 bases). CDR1 and CDR2 (germline): SNHLY, FYNNEI. Trimming pared 2 bases from V and 0 bases from J, leaving 13 bases between. This CDR3 is 16 amino acids long.

The rearrangement links TRBV4-1 to TRBJ2-7, with 11 bases aligning to TRBD1. This CDR3 contains 18 residues. Trimming removed 0 bases from V and 3 bases from J; junction bases left unmatched: 10. Per the germline V gene, CDR1 is MGHRA and CDR2 is YSYEKL. The CDR3 DNA sequence: TGCGCCAGCAGCCAAGACGGTACCGGGACAGGGGGTTTCTACGAGCAGTACTTC. Its translation is CASSQDGTGTGGFYEQYF.

This sequence joins TRBV27 and TRBJ2-6; either TRBD1 or TRBD2 may fit D (5 bases each). V was cut by 2 bases and J by 0 bases, with 17 bases left in between. CDR1 is MNHEY, CDR2 SMNVEV, per germline (reference sequence). The CDR3 length is 19 residues. CDR3 in amino acids: CASSLGWWTGASGANVLTF. The CDR3 DNA is TGTGCCAGCAGTTTAGGGTGGTGGACCGGGGCCTCTGGGGCCAACGTCCTGACTTTC.

V gene TRBV19 combines with J gene TRBJ1-5; D gene unclear. This CDR3 is 16 amino acids long. Per the germline V gene, CDR1 is LNHDA and CDR2 is SQIVND (reference sequence). V lost 5 bases and J 7 bases, leaving 21 bases between the germline ends. CDR3 in amino acids: CASSSGPAGIGQPQHF. CDR3 nucleotide sequence: TGTGCCAGTAGTTCCGGGCCAGCGGGGATTGGCCAGCCCCAGCATTTT.

The chain carries TRBV6-5 and TRBJ1-1; the D gene is possibly TRBD1 (5 bases). V dropped 4 bases and J dropped 5 bases, with 14 bases sitting between them. Germline V gene data show CDR1 as MNHEY and CDR2 as SVGAGI. This CDR3 contains 14 residues. The CDR3 DNA sequence: TGTGCCAGCAGTTTTGGACGGTACAGGACTGAAGCTTTCTTT. Residues: CASSFGRYRTEAFF.

The chain uses TRBV2 and TRBJ2-3; TRBD1 matches at 9 bases. The CDR3 loop spans 13 amino acids. V shed 8 bases, J shed 4 bases, and the junction held 4 bases outside the gene matches. Germline values: CDR1 SNHLY, CDR2 FYNNEI. CDR3 nucleotide sequence: TGTGCCAGCTGGGGACAGGGCCCAGATACGCAGTATTTT. Its protein product is CASWGQGPDTQYF.

This sequence joins TRBV29-1 and TRBJ2-7; D tentatively fits TRBD1 or TRBD2 (5 bases each). Trimming shortened V by 4 bases and J by 5 bases, and 12 bases separated the two germline ends. This CDR3 is built from 12 residues. CDR1 is SQVTM, CDR2 ANQGSEA, per germline. The CDR3 loop is CSVGWGTHEQYF. CDR3 sequence (DNA): TGCAGCGTTGGATGGGGGACCCACGAGCAGTACTTC.

The J gene is TRBJ1-6, the V gene TRBV6-1; D is possibly TRBD1 (5 bases). CDR1 and CDR2 from the germline V gene are MNHNS and SASEGT. The CDR3 spans 14 residues. The germline V and J ends were trimmed by 3 bases and 7 bases, with 10 bases remaining between them. The CDR3 loop is CASSDRDWNSPLHF. In DNA, the CDR3 is TGTGCCAGCAGTGACCGGGACTGGAATTCACCCCTCCACTTT.

The chain links TRBV2 to TRBJ1-2; D gene ambiguous. This CDR3 is built from 13 residues. V was pared by 8 bases and J by 1 base, with 11 bases between. Germline CDR1 reads SNHLY; CDR2 reads FYNNEI. DNA for the CDR3: TGTGCCAGCCGTCCAGGTTTTAACTATGGCTACACCTTC. This encodes CASRPGFNYGYTF.

The genes are TRBV7-9 and TRBJ2-2; 8 bases are a match to TRBD2. The V and J ends lost 8 bases and 3 bases, in that order; junction bases with no gene match: 5. Germline-derived CDR1 and CDR2 are SEHNR and FQNEAQ (reference sequence). There are 14 residues in the CDR3. In DNA form, the CDR3 reads TGTGCCAGCGGTGGGACTAGAGACACCGGGGAGCTGTTTTTT. It translates to CASGGTRDTGELFF.

The chain links TRBV27 to TRBJ2-4; D is possibly TRBD2 (6 bases). In germline, CDR1 is MNHEY, CDR2 SMNVEV (reference sequence). V lost 5 bases, J lost 0 bases, and 14 bases lay in between. This CDR3 comprises 16 residues. This CDR3 reads CASSPDYGVAKNIQYF. Written as DNA, the CDR3 is TGTGCCAGCAGTCCGGACTACGGAGTAGCCAAAAACATTCAGTACTTC.

The CDR3 here is CASSHLHSEQYF. CDR3 sequence (DNA): TGTGCCAGCAGCCATTTACATTCCGAGCAGTACTTC. The genes are TRBV4-2 and TRBJ2-7; no reliable D call. Looked up from germline, CDR1 is LGHNA and CDR2 is YNFKEQ. This CDR3 is built from 12 residues. Trimming stripped 3 bases from V and 6 bases from J, with 9 bases between.

This chain uses TRBV4-1 with TRBJ1-4, with 7 nucleotides matching TRBD1. CDR3 size: 16 residues. Germline CDR1 and CDR2: MGHRA and YSYEKL. The V and J ends lost 4 bases and 8 bases, in that order; junction bases with no gene match: 13. The CDR3 protein is CASSRRQTGVVEKLFF. CDR3 nucleotides: TGCGCCAGCAGCCGCCGCCAAACAGGGGTGGTGGAAAAACTGTTTTTT.

This sequence joins TRBV7-9 and TRBJ2-1; D is possibly TRBD1 (6 bases). This CDR3 contains 16 residues. Germline V gene lookup returns CDR1 SEHNR and CDR2 FQNEAQ (reference sequence). The V end lost 5 bases, the J end lost 5 bases, and 19 bases lay between the germline ends. The CDR3 nucleotides are TGTGCCAGCAGCCAGGGGCATCAGTTTTGGGACAATGAGCAGTTCTTC. Protein: CASSQGHQFWDNEQFF.

The chain carries TRBV4-2 and TRBJ1-4, with TRBD1 matching 7 bases. Germline V lookup: CDR1 LGHNA, CDR2 YNFKEQ. J lost 0 bases, V lost 4 bases, and 8 bases had no gene match. This CDR3 spans 17 amino acids. CDR3 amino acids: CASSLRGATATNEKLFF. The CDR3 region has the DNA TGTGCCAGCAGCCTCAGGGGGGCTACTGCAACTAATGAAAAACTGTTTTTT.

This chain links TRBV4-2 with TRBJ2-2, with 8 bases identical to TRBD2. The CDR3 covers 16 residues. The germline V gene has CDR1 LGHNA and CDR2 YNFKEQ. Trimming at V came to 4 bases and at J to 5 bases, leaving 9 bases not matched to a gene. The CDR3 sequence: CASSPGAAGDTGELFF. Written as DNA, the CDR3 is TGTGCCAGCAGCCCCGGGGCAGCGGGGGATACCGGGGAGCTGTTTTTT.

The chain uses TRBV13 and TRBJ2-5, with no clear D. Trimming left V 5 bases short and J 3 bases short, with 10 bases between. This CDR3 has 13 amino acids. The germline gives CDR1 PRHDT, CDR2 FYEKMQ (reference sequence). The CDR3 protein is CASSLDREETQYF. The CDR3 DNA sequence: TGTGCCAGCAGCCTAGACCGGGAAGAGACCCAGTACTTC.

The CDR3 sequence: CSVEVREGIYGYTF. In DNA, the CDR3 is TGCAGCGTTGAAGTTCGCGAAGGGATTTATGGCTACACCTTC. This rearrangement joins TRBV29-1 to TRBJ1-2; D gene uncertain. V lost 1 base to trimming and J lost 5 bases, with 14 bases between them. This CDR3 is built from 14 residues. Germline values: CDR1 SQVTM, CDR2 ANQGSEA.

The chain recombines TRBV6-1 with TRBJ2-1; 15 nucleotides align to TRBD2. Germline values: CDR1 MNHNS, CDR2 SASEGT. J gave up 9 bases and V 7 bases, and 7 bases lay outside the gene matches. The length of the CDR3 is 15 residues. In nucleotides, the CDR3 is TGTGCCAGCAAAGGACTAGCGGGGGGGCGATCTGAGCAGTTCTTC. Its translation is CASKGLAGGRSEQFF.